This T cell receptor beta chain comes out of a study of cytomegalovirus exposure and HLA in healthy donors. Primers included in the PCR were 60 Vbeta and 13 Jbeta primers. The table came from immunoSEQ multiplex PCR; TCRdb's copy has only in-frame clones and leaves some out. The sample holds 95,000 to 120,000 clones, over 70% seen once. This clone was detected only once. The V gene lost 2 bases and the J gene lost 5 bases, with 10 bases spanning the gap. This CDR3 region has 14 residues. Germline V gene data show CDR1 as SGHRS and CDR2 as YFSETQ. The rearrangement uses TRBV5-1 and TRBJ1-4; tentatively, D is TRBD1 (5 bases). Sequencing input: PBMCs. The clonotype originates from a woman aged 40 to 50 in good health and CMV-seropositive. The CDR3 loop is CASSFQGPNEKLFF. The DNA of the CDR3 is TGCGCCAGCAGCTTTCAGGGCCCCAATGAAAAACTGTTTTTT.